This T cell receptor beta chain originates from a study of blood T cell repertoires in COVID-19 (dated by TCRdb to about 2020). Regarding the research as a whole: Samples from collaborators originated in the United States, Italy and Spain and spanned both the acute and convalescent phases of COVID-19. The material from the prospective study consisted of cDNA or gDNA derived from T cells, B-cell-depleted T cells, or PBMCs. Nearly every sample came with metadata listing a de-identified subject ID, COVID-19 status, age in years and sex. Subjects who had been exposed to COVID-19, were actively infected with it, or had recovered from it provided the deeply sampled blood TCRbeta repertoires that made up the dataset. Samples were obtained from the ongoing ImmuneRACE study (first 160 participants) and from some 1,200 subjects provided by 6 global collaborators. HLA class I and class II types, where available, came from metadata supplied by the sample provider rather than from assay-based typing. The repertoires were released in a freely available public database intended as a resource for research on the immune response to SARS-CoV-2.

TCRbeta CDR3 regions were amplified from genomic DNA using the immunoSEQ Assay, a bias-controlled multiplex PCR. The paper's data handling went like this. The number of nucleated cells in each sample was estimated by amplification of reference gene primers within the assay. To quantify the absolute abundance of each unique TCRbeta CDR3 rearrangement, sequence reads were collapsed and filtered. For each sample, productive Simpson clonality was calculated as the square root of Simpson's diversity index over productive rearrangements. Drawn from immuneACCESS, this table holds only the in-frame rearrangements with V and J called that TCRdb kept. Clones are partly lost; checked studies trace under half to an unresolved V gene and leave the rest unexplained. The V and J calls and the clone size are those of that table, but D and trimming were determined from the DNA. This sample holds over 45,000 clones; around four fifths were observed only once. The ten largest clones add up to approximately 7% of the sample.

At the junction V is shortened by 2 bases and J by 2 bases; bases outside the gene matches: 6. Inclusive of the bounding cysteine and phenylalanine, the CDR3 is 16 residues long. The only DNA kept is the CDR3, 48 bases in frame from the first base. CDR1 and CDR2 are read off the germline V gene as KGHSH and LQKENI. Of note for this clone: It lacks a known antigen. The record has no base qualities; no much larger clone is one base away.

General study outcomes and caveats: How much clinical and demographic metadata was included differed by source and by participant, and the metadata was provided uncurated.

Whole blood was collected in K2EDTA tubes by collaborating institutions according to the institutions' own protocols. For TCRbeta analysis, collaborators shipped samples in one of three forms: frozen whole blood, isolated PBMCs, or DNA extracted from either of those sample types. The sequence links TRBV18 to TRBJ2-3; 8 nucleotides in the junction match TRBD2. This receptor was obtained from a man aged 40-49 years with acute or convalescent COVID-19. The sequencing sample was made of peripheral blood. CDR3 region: CASSPYGGGNTDTQYF. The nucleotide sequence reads TGTGCCAGCTCACCATACGGGGGGGGCAACACAGATACGCAGTATTTT.